Described below is a single TCR beta chain sequence and its context. This sample was included in a study of control samples from healthy donors and cancer patients. The CDR3 loop spans 14 amino acids. V gave up 4 bases and J gave up 6 bases; unmatched junction bases: 3. Germline CDR1 LNHDA, CDR2 SQIVND (reference sequence). TCRdb's table, derived via immunoSEQ multiplex PCR, lists solely in-frame clones and lacks some. Among more than 110,000 clones listed, about 85% were seen once. The receptor's source is a woman younger than 45 in good health. The V and J genes are TRBV19 and TRBJ2-2; 9 bases line up with TRBD2. The sample comprised blood. In nucleotides, the CDR3 is TGTGCCAGTAGTACTAGCGGGGTAGCCGGGGAGCTGTTTTTT. Its protein is CASSTSGVAGELFF.